This T cell receptor beta chain was captured by sequencing in a study of shared clonotypes between healthy human individuals. Per the study methods: Quality scores were absent from the junction-only immunoSEQ sequences, so filtering differed. The repertoire was sequenced with immunoSEQ multiplex PCR; TCRdb's copy has only in-frame clones and lacks some. That table gives V, J and clone size, and the DNA gave D and trimming. Of roughly 2.2 million clones in the sample, roughly 93% were seen once. This clone was detected only once. As yet, its antigen is unknown. Study-wide points: Sampling was confined to blood; repertoires within tissues likely differ. Rarefaction showed that sequencing of sorted subsets was incomplete (despite large depth). Around 5.3% of naive CD4 clonotypes were shared across four donors.

CDR3 length: 12 residues. The germline V gene has CDR1 SGHTS and CDR2 YDEGEE. Trimming took 4 bases from V and 8 from J; bases not matched to a gene: 5. This sequence originates from a man between 18 and 35 years old in good health. Some clones in this sample may be carry-over from other donors' samples. Sequencing was carried out using naive CD4+ T cells from PBMCs. Indicated subset: CD45RA+ positively selected. The chain joins TRBV5-8 to TRBJ1-2; 7 bases are a match to TRBD1. The CDR3 here is CASSRQGRGYTF. DNA of the CDR3: TGTGCCAGCAGCCGACAGGGAAGGGGCTACACCTTC.